Shown below are 8 T cell receptor beta chains from a single sample sequenced in a study of shared clonotypes between healthy human individuals. TCRdb's table, derived via immunoSEQ multiplex PCR, lists solely in-frame clones and lacks some. The top ten clones hold roughly 24% of a sample with about 120,000 clones, approximately 70% of them seen once. Sequencing was done on a sample of memory CD8+ T cells sorted from blood. The subset here: CD45RO+ cells pooled with CCR7-negative TemRA cells. The receptors here all came from a woman aged 25 to 45 in good health.

The chain combines TRBV6-6 with TRBJ1-5; D gene ambiguous. Germline V gene lookup returns CDR1 MNHNY and CDR2 SVGAGI (reference sequence). The CDR3 runs to 11 residues. The V gene lost 8 bases and the J gene lost 7 bases, with 9 bases spanning the gap. DNA of the CDR3: TGTGCCAGCGGTGATGCCCAGCCCCAGCATTTT. This sequence encodes CASGDAQPQHF.

The chain uses TRBV28 and TRBJ2-2, with 7 positions matching TRBD1. The CDR3 sequence is 14 residues long. The germline V gene has CDR1 MDHEN and CDR2 SYDVKM. V dropped 7 bases and J dropped 5; count of bases not matched to a gene: 7. Here the CDR3 reads CASKDRAVTGELFF. The CDR3 DNA follows: TGTGCCAGCAAAGACAGGGCGGTGACCGGGGAGCTGTTTTTT.

This sequence joins TRBV19 and TRBJ1-4, with D unresolved. Germline V gene lookup returns CDR1 LNHDA and CDR2 SQIVND (reference sequence). The CDR3 contains 14 residues. V dropped 3 bases and J dropped 7 bases, with 12 bases sitting between them. The CDR3 here is CASSIYEKGEKLFF. CDR3 sequence (DNA): TGTGCCAGTAGTATTTATGAAAAAGGTGAAAAACTGTTTTTT.

The chain uses TRBV5-6 and TRBJ2-7, with D tentatively TRBD2 (7 bases). There are 16 residues in the CDR3. V dropped 2 bases and J dropped 3 bases, with 18 bases sitting between them. CDR1 and CDR2 from the germline V gene are SGHDT and YYEEEE. CDR3 DNA: TGTGCCAGCAGCTTTAGCTATGAAGGGGGGGTCTACGAGCAGTACTTC. This translates into CASSFSYEGGVYEQYF.

V gene TRBV7-2 combines with J gene TRBJ2-7; D is tentatively TRBD1 or TRBD2 (5 bases each). The V end lost 1 base, the J end lost 0 bases, and 10 bases lay between the germline ends. This CDR3 is built from 15 residues. CDR1 is SGHTA, CDR2 FQGNSA, per germline. CDR3 nucleotide sequence: TGTGCCAGCAGCTTAGTGGGGGAGAGCTCCTACGAGCAGTACTTC. It codes for CASSLVGESSYEQYF. Drawing the rest from reference TRBV7-2 and TRBJ2-7, the complete variable domain is GAGVSQSPSNKVTEKGKDVELRCDPISGHTALYWYRQSLGQGLEFLIYFQGNSAPDKSGLPSDRFSAERTGGSVSTLTIQRTQQEDSAVYLCASSLVGESSYEQYFGPGTRLTVT.

To note about this clone: A far larger clone lies a single base away; this is likely a read error. The chain combines TRBV7-2 with TRBJ2-7; D possibly corresponds to TRBD1 (5 bases). Germline V gene sequence: CDR1 SGHTA, CDR2 FQGNSA. This CDR3 has 15 residues. In DNA form, the CDR3 reads TGTGCCGGCAGCCTAGGGGCGGCTAGTTTTAACGAGCAGTACTTC. Its protein is CAGSLGAASFNEQYF.

J is TRBJ2-3 and V is TRBV6-7; D is undetermined. TRBV6-7 is filed as an ORF, its function uncertain. The germline V and J ends were trimmed by 0 bases and 7 bases, with 14 bases remaining between them. The CDR3 has 15 amino acids. This CDR3 is CASSYSPVARNTQYF. CDR3 sequence (DNA): TGTGCCAGCAGTTACTCTCCAGTGGCCAGGAATACGCAGTATTTT.

The table lists this clone with many counts. The chain employs TRBV6-1 and TRBJ2-7, with D perhaps TRBD2 (6 bases). Germline V lookup: CDR1 MNHNS, CDR2 SASEGT. The CDR3 contains 14 residues. The ends were cut back, 0 bases at V and 3 bases at J, with 9 bases in the middle. The CDR3, as DNA: TGTGCCAGCAGTGAAGCTGCGGAGGGCTACGAGCAGTACTTC. This gives the protein CASSEAAEGYEQYF.